A few counts support the clone carrying this T cell receptor beta chain. The target antigen is unknown. These data belong to a study of identical twins. Study-wide findings and caveats: The study reached conclusions through statistical analysis that was cross-sectional, not following the same donors. The more abundant beta clonotypes in cord blood had fewer insertions, and memory repertoires did not show this.

Template switching added a universal primer binding site, and final cDNA carried unique molecular identifiers. TCRdb redid the calling of the 5' RACE reads with MiXCR, one entry per CDR3 protein. The sample contains 270,000 or so distinct CDR3 sequences, about 8.3% of which appear only once. Each donor (without exception) was a healthy Caucasian. The CDR3 is 17 residues long. The germline V gene encodes CDR1 SEHNR and CDR2 FQNEAQ (reference sequence). Trimming took 0 bases from V and 0 from J, leaving 13 bases between them. This sample was also put to use in a study of yellow fever vaccine responses in identical twins.

The TCR originated in a woman younger than 35 in good health. Sequenced input: CD8+ T cells sorted from blood. The chain uses TRBV7-9 and TRBJ2-3, with D maybe TRBD2 (6 bases). CDR3 residues: CASSLASTSSSTDTQYF. The CDR3, as DNA: TGTGCCAGCAGCTTAGCGAGTACTAGCTCTAGCACAGATACGCAGTATTTT.